Listed here is a single T cell receptor (beta chain). With 2 bases clipped from V and 6 bases from J, the junction kept 5 bases outside the gene matches. Germline values: CDR1 SNHLY, CDR2 FYNNEI. CDR3 length: 15 residues. In the source study's methods: Amplification of reference gene primers provided the estimated nucleated cell counts. Sequenced by immunoSEQ multiplex PCR; TCRdb stores in-frame clones only, minus some. V, J and clone size are taken as reported in that table, and D and trimming were inferred from the DNA itself. This table has approximately 220,000 clones, about 80% appearing once. The source of the sample is a study of blood T cell repertoires in COVID-19. About the research overall: There were acute and convalescent COVID-19 samples, and they came from the United States, Italy and Spain.

Material: peripheral blood. The clonotype comes from a woman in her 30s who had recovered from COVID-19. The chain recombines TRBV2 with TRBJ2-3, with 10 nucleotides matching TRBD2. The CDR3 loop is CASSEHLAGDDTQYF. CDR3 DNA sequence: TGTGCCAGCAGTGAACATCTAGCGGGAGACGATACGCAGTATTTT.